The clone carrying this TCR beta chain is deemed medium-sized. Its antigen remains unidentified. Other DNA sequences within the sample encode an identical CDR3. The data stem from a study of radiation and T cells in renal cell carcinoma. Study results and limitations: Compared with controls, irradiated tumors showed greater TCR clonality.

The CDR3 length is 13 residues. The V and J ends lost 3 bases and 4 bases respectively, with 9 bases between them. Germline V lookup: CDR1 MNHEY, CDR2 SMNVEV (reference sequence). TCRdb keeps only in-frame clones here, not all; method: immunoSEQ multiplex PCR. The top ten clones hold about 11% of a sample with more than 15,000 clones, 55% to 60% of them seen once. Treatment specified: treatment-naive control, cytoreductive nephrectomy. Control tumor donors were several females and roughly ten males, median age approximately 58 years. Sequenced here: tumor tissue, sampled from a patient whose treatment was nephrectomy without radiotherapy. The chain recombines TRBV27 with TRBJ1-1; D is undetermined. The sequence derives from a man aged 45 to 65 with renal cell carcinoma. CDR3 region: CASSLGGGTEAFF. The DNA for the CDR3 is TGTGCCAGCAGTTTGGGCGGAGGCACTGAAGCTTTCTTT.